This T cell receptor (beta chain) was captured by sequencing in a study of memory CD4+ T cells and cytomegalovirus serostatus. Turning to the study itself: Of the healthy Belgian adults, eight or nine were CMV seropositive and 20 to 30 seronegative.

Points on this clone: Its target is not known.

Study-wide results and caveats: Repertoires predicted CMV serostatus with median bootstrapped AUC of about 0.95.

The V end lost 0 bases, the J end lost 4 bases, and 13 bases lay between the germline ends. Germline CDR1 reads GTSNPN; CDR2 reads SVGIG (reference sequence). CDR3 size: 14 residues. Single viable CD3+CD4+CD8-CD45RO+ cells were sorted as the memory CD4+ T cells. After thawing, CD4+ T cells were positively selected. The data were produced by immunoSEQ multiplex PCR, yet TCRdb's version contains in-frame clones alone and is incomplete. This table has roughly 45,000 clones, roughly 78% appearing once. The J gene is TRBJ2-7, the V gene TRBV30; D is ambiguous. The receptor's source is an adult in good health and CMV-seronegative. Sequencing used memory CD4+ T cells from blood. The CDR3 is CAWSVLLGSYEQYF. CDR3 sequence (DNA): TGTGCCTGGAGTGTACTGCTCGGTTCTTACGAGCAGTACTTC. Full variable domain (rest looked up from reference TRBV30 and TRBJ2-7): SQTIHQWPATLVQPVGSPLSLECTVEGTSNPNLYWYRQAAGRGLQLLFYSVGIGQISSEVPQNLSASRPQDRQFILSSKKLLLSDSGFYLCAWSVLLGSYEQYFGPGTRLTVT.